The T cell receptor beta chain under discussion was sequenced for a study of blood T cell repertoires in COVID-19. Study as a whole: T cells, B-cell-depleted T cells, or PBMCs provided the cDNA or gDNA that served as material.

Profiling relied on immunoSEQ multiplex PCR, and the TCRdb table lists in-frame clones only, not all of them. The sample lists under 150,000 clones, roughly 84% occurring once. All exposed participants met a person with COVID-19 within 2 weeks before entering the study. The germline V and J ends were trimmed by 8 bases and 1 base, with 14 bases remaining between them. CDR1 and CDR2 from the germline V gene are MNHNS and SASEGT. The CDR3 extends over 14 amino acids. The TCR sequence derives from a woman between 45 and 60 years old who had been exposed to COVID-19. Sequenced sample: PBMCs or T cells enriched from blood (not recorded which). The V and J genes are TRBV6-1 and TRBJ1-1; the D is unclear. For the CDR3, the DNA is TGTGCCAGCGGTGCCCGAGGCCCGAACACTGAAGCTTTCTTT. It specifies CASGARGPNTEAFF.